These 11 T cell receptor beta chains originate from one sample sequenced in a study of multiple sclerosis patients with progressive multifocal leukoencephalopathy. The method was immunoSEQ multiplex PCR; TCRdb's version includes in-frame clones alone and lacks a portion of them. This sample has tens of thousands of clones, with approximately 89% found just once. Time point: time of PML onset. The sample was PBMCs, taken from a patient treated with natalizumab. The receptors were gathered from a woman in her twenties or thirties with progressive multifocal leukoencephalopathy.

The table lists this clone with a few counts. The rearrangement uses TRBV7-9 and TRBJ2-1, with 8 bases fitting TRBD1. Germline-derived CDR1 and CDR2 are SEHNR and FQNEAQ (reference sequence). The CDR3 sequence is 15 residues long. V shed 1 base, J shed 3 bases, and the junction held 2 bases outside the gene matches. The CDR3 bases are TGTGCCAGCAGCTTAGGGACAGGGATCTACAATGAGCAGTTCTTC. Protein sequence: CASSLGTGIYNEQFF.

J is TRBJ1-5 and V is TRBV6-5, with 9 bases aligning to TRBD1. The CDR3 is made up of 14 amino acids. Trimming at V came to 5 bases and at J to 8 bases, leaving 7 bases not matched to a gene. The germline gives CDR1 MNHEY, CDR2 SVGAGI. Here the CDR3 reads CASSPQDRGEPQHF. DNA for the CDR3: TGTGCCAGCAGTCCTCAGGACAGGGGCGAGCCCCAGCATTTT.

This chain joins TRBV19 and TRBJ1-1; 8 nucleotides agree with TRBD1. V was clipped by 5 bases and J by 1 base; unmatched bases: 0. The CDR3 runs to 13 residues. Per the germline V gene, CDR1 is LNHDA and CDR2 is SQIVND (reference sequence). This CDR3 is CASSGQGNTEAFF. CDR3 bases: TGTGCCAGTAGTGGACAGGGGAACACTGAAGCTTTCTTT.

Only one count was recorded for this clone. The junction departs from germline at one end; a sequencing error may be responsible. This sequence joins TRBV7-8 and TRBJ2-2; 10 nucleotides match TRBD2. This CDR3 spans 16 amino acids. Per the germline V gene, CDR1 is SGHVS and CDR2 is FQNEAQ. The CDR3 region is CASSLAGAPNTGELFF. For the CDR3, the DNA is TGTGCCAGCAGCCTAGCGGGAGCTCCGAACACCGGGGAGCTGTTTTTT. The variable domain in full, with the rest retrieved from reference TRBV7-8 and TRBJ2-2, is GAGVSQSPRYKVAKRGQDVALRCDPISGHVSLFWYQQALGQGPEFLTYFQNEAQLDKSGLPSDRFFAERPEGSVSTLKIQRTQQEDSAVYLCASSLAGAPNTGELFFGEGSRLTVL.

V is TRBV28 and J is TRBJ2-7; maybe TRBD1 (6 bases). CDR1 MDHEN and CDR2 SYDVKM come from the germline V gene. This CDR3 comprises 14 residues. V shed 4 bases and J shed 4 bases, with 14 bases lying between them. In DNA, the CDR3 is TGTGCCAGCAGTTGGGCCCAACAGGGTTACGAGCAGTACTTC. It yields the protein CASSWAQQGYEQYF. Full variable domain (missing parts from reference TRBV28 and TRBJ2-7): DVKVTQSSRYLVKRTGEKVFLECVQDMDHENMFWYRQDPGLGLRLIYFSYDVKMKEKGDIPEGYSVSREKKERFSLILESASTNQTSMYLCASSWAQQGYEQYFGPGTRLTVT.

CDR3 bases: TGTGCCAGCAGTTTTGTGACAGGGTGGGGGGGCTCCTACAATGAGCAGTTCTTC. Translating gives CASSFVTGWGGSYNEQFF. This rearrangement joins TRBV28 to TRBJ2-1; D tentatively fits TRBD1 or TRBD2 (7 bases each). Germline V gives CDR1 MDHEN, CDR2 SYDVKM. V lost 3 bases to trimming and J lost 0 bases, with 18 bases between them. The CDR3 contains 18 residues.

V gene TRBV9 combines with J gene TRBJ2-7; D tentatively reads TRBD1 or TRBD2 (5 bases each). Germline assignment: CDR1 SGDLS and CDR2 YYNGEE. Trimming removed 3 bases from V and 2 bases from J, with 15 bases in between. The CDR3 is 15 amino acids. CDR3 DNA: TGTGCCAGCAGCGCCTCCGGGACGACAGCCTACGAGCAGTACTTC. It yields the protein CASSASGTTAYEQYF.

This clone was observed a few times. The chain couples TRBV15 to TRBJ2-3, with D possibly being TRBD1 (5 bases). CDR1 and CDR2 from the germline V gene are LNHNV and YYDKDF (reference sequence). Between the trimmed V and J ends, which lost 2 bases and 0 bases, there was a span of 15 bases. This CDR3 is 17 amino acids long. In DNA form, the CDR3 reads TGTGCCACCAGCAGATTCCCGCCCGACAGAAGCACAGATACGCAGTATTTT. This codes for CATSRFPPDRSTDTQYF.

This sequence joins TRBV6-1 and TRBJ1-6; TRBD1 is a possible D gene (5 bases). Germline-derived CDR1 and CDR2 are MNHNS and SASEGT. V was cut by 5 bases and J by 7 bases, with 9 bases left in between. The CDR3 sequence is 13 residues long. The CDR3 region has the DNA TGTGCCAGCAGTCCCCGACAGAATTCACCCCTCCACTTT. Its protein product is CASSPRQNSPLHF.

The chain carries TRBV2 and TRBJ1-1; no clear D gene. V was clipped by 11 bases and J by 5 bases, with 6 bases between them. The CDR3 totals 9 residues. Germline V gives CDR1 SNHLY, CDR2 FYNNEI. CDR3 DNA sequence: TGTGCCTCCGGTACTGAAGCTTTCTTT. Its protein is CASGTEAFF.

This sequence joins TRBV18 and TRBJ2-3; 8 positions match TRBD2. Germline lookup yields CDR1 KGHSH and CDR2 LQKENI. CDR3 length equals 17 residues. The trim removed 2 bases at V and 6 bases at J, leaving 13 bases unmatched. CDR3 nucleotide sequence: TGTGCCAGCTCACCAGGCGCGGGGGGTCTATCGGGCGATACGCAGTATTTT. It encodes CASSPGAGGLSGDTQYF.